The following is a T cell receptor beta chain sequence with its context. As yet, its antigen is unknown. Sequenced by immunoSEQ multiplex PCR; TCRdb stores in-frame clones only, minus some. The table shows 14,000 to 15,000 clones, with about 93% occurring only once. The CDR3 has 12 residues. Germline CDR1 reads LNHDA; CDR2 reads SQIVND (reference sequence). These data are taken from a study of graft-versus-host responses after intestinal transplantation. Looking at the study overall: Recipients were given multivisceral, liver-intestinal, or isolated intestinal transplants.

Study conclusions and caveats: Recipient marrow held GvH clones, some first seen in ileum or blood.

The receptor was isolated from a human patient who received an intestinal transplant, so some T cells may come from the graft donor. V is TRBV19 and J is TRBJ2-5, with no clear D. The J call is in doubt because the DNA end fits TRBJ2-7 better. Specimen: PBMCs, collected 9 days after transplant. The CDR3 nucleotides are TGTGCCAGTAGTGATGGCTCCTACGAGCAGTACTTC. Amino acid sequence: CASSDGSYEQYF.